This TCR beta chain emerged from a study of blood T cell repertoires in COVID-19. Study-wide context: There were acute and convalescent COVID-19 samples, and they came from the United States, Italy and Spain. Sample material is recorded as cDNA or gDNA derived from T cells, B-cell-depleted T cells, or PBMCs.

Source study methods: Counts of nucleated cells, estimated from reference gene primer amplification, were obtained. This table comes from immunoSEQ multiplex PCR, and its TCRdb copy is limited to in-frame clones, with some not included. Clone size and the V and J calls come from that table; the DNA yielded D and trimming. Here the sample spans more than 80,000 clones, approximately 80% being singletons. The germline V gene encodes CDR1 MNHNY and CDR2 SVGAGI (reference sequence). Deletions cut 9 bases from V and 0 bases from J, with 14 bases between. This CDR3 region has 15 residues. This chain joins TRBV6-6 and TRBJ2-2; maybe TRBD1 (5 bases). The sequence derives from a woman at least 80 years old with active or convalescent COVID-19. Material: peripheral blood. Here the CDR3 reads CASTDTVANTGELFF. CDR3 in DNA: TGTGCCAGTACGGACACAGTCGCGAACACCGGGGAGCTGTTTTTT.